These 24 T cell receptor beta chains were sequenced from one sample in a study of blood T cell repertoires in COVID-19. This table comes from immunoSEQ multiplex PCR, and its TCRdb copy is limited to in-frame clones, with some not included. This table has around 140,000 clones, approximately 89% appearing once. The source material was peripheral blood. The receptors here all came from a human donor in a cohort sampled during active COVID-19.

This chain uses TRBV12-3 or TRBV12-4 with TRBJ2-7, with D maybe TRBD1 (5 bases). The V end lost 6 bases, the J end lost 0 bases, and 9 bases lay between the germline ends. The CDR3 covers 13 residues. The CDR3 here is CASRSGFSYEQYF. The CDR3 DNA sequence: TGTGCCAGCAGGTCAGGGTTCTCCTACGAGCAGTACTTC.

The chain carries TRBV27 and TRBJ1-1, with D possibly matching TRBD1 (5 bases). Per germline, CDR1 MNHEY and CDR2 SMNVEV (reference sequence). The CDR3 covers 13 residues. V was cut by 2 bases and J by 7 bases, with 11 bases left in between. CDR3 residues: CASSLGRTREAFF. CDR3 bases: TGTGCCAGCAGTTTAGGCAGGACACGTGAAGCTTTCTTT.

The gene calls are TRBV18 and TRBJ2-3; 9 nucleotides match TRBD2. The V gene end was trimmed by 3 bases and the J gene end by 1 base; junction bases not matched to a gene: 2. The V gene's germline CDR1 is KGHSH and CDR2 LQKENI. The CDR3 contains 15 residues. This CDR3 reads CASSPGLAGTDTQYF. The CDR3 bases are TGTGCCAGCTCACCGGGACTAGCCGGCACAGATACGCAGTATTTT. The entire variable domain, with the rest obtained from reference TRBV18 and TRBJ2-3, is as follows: NAGVMQNPRHLVRRRGQEARLRCSPMKGHSHVYWYRQLPEEGLKFMVYLQKENIIDESGMPKERFSAEFPKEGPSILRIQQVVRGDSAAYFCASSPGLAGTDTQYFGPGTRLTVL.

This CDR3 reads CASSSSGLAGQETQYF. The CDR3 region has the DNA TGCGCCAGCAGCTCCTCAGGACTAGCGGGGCAAGAGACCCAGTACTTC. J is TRBJ2-5 and V is TRBV5-1; 12 positions agree with TRBD2. Germline V gene sequence: CDR1 SGHRS, CDR2 YFSETQ. The CDR3 covers 16 residues. V lost 3 bases and J lost 2; bases outside the gene matches: 5. Looking up the rest from reference TRBV5-1 and TRBJ2-5 gives the full variable domain: KAGVTQTPRYLIKTRGQQVTLSCSPISGHRSVSWYQQTPGQGLQFLFEYFSETQRNKGNFPGRFSGRQFSNSRSEMNVSTLELGDSALYLCASSSSGLAGQETQYFGPGTRLLVL.

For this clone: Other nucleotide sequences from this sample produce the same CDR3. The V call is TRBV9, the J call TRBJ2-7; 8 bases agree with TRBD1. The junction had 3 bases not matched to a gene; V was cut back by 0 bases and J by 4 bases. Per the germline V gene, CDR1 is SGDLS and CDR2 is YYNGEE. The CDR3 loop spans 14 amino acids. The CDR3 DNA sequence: TGTGCCAGCAGCGTAGGCCAGGGGGCATACGAGCAGTACTTC. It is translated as CASSVGQGAYEQYF.

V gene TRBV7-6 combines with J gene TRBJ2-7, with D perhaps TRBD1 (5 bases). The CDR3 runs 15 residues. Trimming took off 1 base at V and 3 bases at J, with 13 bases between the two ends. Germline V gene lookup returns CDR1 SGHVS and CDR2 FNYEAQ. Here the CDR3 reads CASSLGQGHYYEQYF. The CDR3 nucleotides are TGTGCCAGCAGCTTAGGCCAAGGACATTACTACGAGCAGTACTTC. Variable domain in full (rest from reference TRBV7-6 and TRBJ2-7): GAGVSQSPRYKVTKRGQDVALRCDPISGHVSLYWYRQALGQGPEFLTYFNYEAQQDKSGLPNDRFSAERPEGSISTLTIQRTEQRDSAMYRCASSLGQGHYYEQYFGPGTRLTVT.

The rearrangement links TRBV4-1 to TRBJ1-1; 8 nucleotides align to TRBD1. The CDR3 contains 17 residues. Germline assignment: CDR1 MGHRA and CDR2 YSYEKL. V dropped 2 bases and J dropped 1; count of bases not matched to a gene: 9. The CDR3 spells CASSQWTGLKTNTEAFF. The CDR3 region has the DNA TGCGCCAGCAGCCAATGGACAGGGCTGAAAACGAACACTGAAGCTTTCTTT.

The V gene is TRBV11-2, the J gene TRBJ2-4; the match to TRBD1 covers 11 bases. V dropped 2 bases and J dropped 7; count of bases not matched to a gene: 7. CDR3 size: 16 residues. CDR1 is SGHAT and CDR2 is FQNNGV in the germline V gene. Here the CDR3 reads CASSLPRDRGLNIQYF. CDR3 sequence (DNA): TGTGCCAGCAGCTTACCCCGGGACAGGGGGTTGAACATTCAGTACTTC.

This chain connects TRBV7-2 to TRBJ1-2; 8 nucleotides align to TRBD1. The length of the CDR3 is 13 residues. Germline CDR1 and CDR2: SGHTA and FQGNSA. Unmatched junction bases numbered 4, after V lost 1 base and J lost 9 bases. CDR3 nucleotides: TGTGCCAGCAGCTTAGTTGACAGGGGAAGCTACACCTTC. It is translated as CASSLVDRGSYTF.

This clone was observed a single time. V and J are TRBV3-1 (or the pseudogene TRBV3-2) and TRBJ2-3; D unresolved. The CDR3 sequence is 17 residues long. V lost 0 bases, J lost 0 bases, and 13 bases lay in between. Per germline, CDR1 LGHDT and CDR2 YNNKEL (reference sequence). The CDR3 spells CASSQDFGGESTDTQYF. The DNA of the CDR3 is TGTGCCAGCAGCCAAGATTTCGGCGGAGAGAGCACAGATACGCAGTATTTT.

The CDR3 DNA sequence: TGTGCCAGCAGCTACAGAGACCTTAGCAATCAGCCCCAGCATTTT. Translated, it gives CASSYRDLSNQPQHF. V and J are TRBV7-8 and TRBJ1-5, with D unresolved. Per germline, CDR1 SGHVS and CDR2 FQNEAQ. V lost 4 bases and J 0 bases, leaving 10 bases between the germline ends. CDR3 length equals 15 residues.

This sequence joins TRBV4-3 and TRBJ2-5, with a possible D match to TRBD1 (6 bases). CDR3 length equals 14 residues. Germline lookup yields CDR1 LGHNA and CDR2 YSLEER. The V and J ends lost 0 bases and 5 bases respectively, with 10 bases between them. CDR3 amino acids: CASSQERTAETQYF. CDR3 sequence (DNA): TGCGCCAGCAGCCAAGAGAGGACAGCGGAGACCCAGTACTTC.

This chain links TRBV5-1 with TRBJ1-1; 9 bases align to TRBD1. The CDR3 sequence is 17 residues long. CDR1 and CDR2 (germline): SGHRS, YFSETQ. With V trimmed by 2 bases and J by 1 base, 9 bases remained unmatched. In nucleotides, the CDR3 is TGCGCCAGCAGCTTCCGGGGACAGGGCCGAGGGAACACTGAAGCTTTCTTT. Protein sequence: CASSFRGQGRGNTEAFF.

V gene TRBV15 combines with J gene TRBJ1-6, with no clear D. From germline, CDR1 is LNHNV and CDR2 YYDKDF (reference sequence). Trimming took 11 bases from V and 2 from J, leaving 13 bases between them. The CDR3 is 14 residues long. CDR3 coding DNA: TGTGCCTCTTCCGGGGAGGCCTATAATTCACCCCTCCACTTT. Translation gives CASSGEAYNSPLHF.

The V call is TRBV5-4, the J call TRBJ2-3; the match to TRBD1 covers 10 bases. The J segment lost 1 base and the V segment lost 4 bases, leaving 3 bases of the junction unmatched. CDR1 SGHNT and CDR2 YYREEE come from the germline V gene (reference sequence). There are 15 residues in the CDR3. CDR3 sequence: CASSGQGEGTDTQYF. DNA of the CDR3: TGTGCCAGCAGCGGACAGGGGGAGGGCACAGATACGCAGTATTTT.

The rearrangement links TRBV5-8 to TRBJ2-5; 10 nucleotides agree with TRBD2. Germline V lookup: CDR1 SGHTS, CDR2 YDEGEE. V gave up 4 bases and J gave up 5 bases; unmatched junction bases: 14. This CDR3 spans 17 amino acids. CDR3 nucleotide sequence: TGTGCCAGCAGCAAATTGTTCGGGACTAGCGCGGAGGAGACCCAGTACTTC. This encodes CASSKLFGTSAEETQYF.

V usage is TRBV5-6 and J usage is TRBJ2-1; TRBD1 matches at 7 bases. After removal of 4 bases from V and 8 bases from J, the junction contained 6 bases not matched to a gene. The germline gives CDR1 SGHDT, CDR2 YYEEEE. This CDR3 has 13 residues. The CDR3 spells CASSRTGSDEQFF. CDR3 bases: TGTGCCAGCAGCAGGACAGGATCCGATGAGCAGTTCTTC.

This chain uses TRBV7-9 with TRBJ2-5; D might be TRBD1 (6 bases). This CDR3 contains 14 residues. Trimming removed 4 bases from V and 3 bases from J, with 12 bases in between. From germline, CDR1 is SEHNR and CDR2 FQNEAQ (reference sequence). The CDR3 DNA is TGTGCCAGCAGCTCCCAGGGGACGAAAGAGACCCAGTACTTC. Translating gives CASSSQGTKETQYF.

CDR3 loop: CASTYQGVWETQYF. As DNA, the CDR3 is TGTGCCAGCACTTATCAGGGGGTATGGGAGACCCAGTACTTC. The chain joins TRBV6-2 or TRBV6-3 to TRBJ2-5; 7 nucleotides agree with TRBD1. The ends lost 7 bases at V and 5 bases at J; junction bases unmatched: 10. This CDR3 spans 14 amino acids. Germline lookup yields CDR1 MNHEY and CDR2 SVGEGT.

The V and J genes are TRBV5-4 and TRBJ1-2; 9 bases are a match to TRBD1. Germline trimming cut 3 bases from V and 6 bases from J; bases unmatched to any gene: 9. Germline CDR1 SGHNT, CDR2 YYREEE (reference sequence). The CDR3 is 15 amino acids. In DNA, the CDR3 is TGTGCCAGCAGCTCCAAACAGGGGGCCATTGATGGCTACACCTTC. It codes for CASSSKQGAIDGYTF. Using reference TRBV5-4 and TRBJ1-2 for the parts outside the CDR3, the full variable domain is ETGVTQSPTHLIKTRGQQVTLRCSSQSGHNTVSWYQQALGQGPQFIFQYYREEENGRGNFPPRFSGLQFPNYSSELNVNALELDDSALYLCASSSKQGAIDGYTFGSGTRLTVV.

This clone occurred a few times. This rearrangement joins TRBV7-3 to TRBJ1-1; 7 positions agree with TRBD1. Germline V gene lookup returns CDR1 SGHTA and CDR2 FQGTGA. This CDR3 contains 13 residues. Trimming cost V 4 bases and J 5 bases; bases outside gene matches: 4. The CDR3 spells CASSSQGETEAFF. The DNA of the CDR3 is TGTGCCAGCAGCTCTCAGGGGGAAACTGAAGCTTTCTTT.

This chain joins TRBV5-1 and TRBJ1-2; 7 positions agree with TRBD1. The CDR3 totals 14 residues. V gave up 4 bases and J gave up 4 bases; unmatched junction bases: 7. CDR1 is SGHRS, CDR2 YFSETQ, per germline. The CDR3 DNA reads TGCGCCAGCAGCCCGACAGGGAACCTCTATGGCTACACCTTC. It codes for CASSPTGNLYGYTF.

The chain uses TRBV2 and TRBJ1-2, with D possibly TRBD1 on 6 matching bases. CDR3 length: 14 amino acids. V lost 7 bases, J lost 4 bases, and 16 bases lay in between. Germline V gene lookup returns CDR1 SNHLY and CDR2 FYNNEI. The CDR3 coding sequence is TGTGCCAGCATCCCCACAGGGCCGGGCTATGGCTACACCTTC. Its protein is CASIPTGPGYGYTF.

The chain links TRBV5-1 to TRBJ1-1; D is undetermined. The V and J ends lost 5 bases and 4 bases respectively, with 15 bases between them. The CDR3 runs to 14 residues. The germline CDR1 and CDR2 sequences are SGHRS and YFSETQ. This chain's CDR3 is CASRSGIEGTEAFF. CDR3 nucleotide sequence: TGCGCCAGCAGGTCGGGGATTGAGGGCACTGAAGCTTTCTTT. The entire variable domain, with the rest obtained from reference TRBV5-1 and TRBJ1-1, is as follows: KAGVTQTPRYLIKTRGQQVTLSCSPISGHRSVSWYQQTPGQGLQFLFEYFSETQRNKGNFPGRFSGRQFSNSRSEMNVSTLELGDSALYLCASRSGIEGTEAFFGQGTRLTVV.